This T cell receptor beta chain was recorded in a study of T cells in localized non-small cell lung cancer. Germline CDR1 reads GTSNPN; CDR2 reads SVGIG (reference sequence). The CDR3 has 15 residues. The trim removed 2 bases at V and 4 bases at J, leaving 5 bases unmatched. Using immunoSEQ multiplex PCR, the repertoire was profiled, and TCRdb retains in-frame clones only, with some absent. The table includes tens of thousands of clones, about 88% detected once. The rearrangement uses TRBV30 and TRBJ2-3, with 11 bases identical to TRBD2. The specimen was peripheral blood, collected before any cancer treatment. The receptor was isolated from a woman aged 35 to 70 with stage I squamous cell lung carcinoma. CDR3 region: CAWSPLAGVADTQYF. CDR3 coding DNA: TGTGCCTGGAGTCCACTAGCGGGGGTGGCAGATACGCAGTATTTT. Filled out from reference TRBV30 and TRBJ2-3, the complete variable domain reads SQTIHQWPATLVQPVGSPLSLECTVEGTSNPNLYWYRQAAGRGLQLLFYSVGIGQISSEVPQNLSASRPQDRQFILSSKKLLLSDSGFYLCAWSPLAGVADTQYFGPGTRLTVL.